The sample holds many counts of the clone carrying this TCR beta chain. Its cognate antigen is unknown. CDR1 and CDR2 (germline): MDHEN, SYDVKM. The ends were cut back, 1 base at V and 2 bases at J, with 14 bases in the middle. CDR3 size: 16 residues. The data stem from a study of T cells in Graves' hyperthyroidism and ophthalmopathy. Regarding the study as a whole: Ophthalmopathy was predicted by the model a median of 6.5 months ahead of onset. In blood, most of the thyroid clonotypes expanded above 0.001 were also present.

Using RNA transcripts as the source, TCR beta CDR3 regions were amplified. Researchers ran a first-round RT-PCR on the TCR CDR3 using the HTBI primer set. Each CDR3 protein is one row after TCRdb ran MiXCR on the multiplex PCR reads. The table includes 380,000 or so distinct CDR3 sequences, 19% detected once. The specimen was blood. This clonotype was obtained from a woman under 30 with Graves' hyperthyroidism. The rearrangement links TRBV28 to TRBJ1-1, with D unresolved. This CDR3 reads CASSLSGEGLNTEAFF. The CDR3 bases are TGTGCCAGCAGTTTATCCGGGGAGGGTTTAAACACTGAAGCTTTCTTT.